This T cell receptor beta chain was identified in a study of blood T cell repertoires in COVID-19. Study in general: Researchers got acute and convalescent COVID-19 samples from the United States, Italy and Spain. The analysed material was cDNA or gDNA that came from T cells, B-cell-depleted T cells, or PBMCs.

In the source study's methods: Scientists estimated how many nucleated cells there were by amplifying reference gene primers. The table came from immunoSEQ multiplex PCR; TCRdb's copy has only in-frame clones and leaves some out. Clone size and V and J calls were adopted from that table, with D and trimming inferred from the DNA. The sample shows a few hundred thousand clones, about 85% of them seen only once. The sequencing sample was made of peripheral blood. The sequence derives from a man between 18 and 35 years old with active or convalescent COVID-19.

The CDR3 DNA reads as TGTGCCAGCAGGACAGGGGACTATGGCTACACCTTC. This sequence encodes CASRTGDYGYTF. The chain combines TRBV28 with TRBJ1-2; 8 bases match TRBD1. Germline V gene data show CDR1 as MDHEN and CDR2 as SYDVKM. Trimming cost V 6 bases and J 3 bases; bases outside gene matches: 0. The CDR3 is made up of 12 amino acids.